A selection of T cell receptor beta chains follows, all from one sample in a study of PD-1 blockade in classical Hodgkin lymphoma. This table comes from immunoSEQ multiplex PCR, and its TCRdb copy is limited to in-frame clones, with some not included. Altogether approximately 45,000 clones are present, 60% to 75% being singletons, with the ten largest covering 2.5% to 3.5%. Source: peripheral blood mononuclear cells (PBMCs), taken before the fourth cycle of nivolumab. These receptors were taken from a human donor with classical Hodgkin lymphoma. The CDR3 runs from the conserved cysteine through the conserved F or W. Fields, in order: clone size, V gene, D gene, J gene, CDR3 DNA, CDR3 protein. The D gene is left open where the match is weak. Expanded clones get a size class; other rows say once, few or many, or leave the size out.

abundance: once
v_gene: TRBV7-2
d_gene: -
j_gene: TRBJ1-4
CDR3nt: TGTGCCAGCAGCTTAGTCGGTGTGGGCTCCGAAAAACTGTTTTTT
CDR3aa: CASSLVGVGSEKLFF

abundance: -
v_gene: TRBV7-9
d_gene: TRBD2
j_gene: TRBJ2-7
CDR3nt: TGTGCCAGCAGCTTAGAATTGTCGACTAGCGGGAACCACGAGCAGTACTTC
CDR3aa: CASSLELSTSGNHEQYF

abundance: -
v_gene: TRBV19
d_gene: TRBD2
j_gene: TRBJ2-1
CDR3nt: TGTGCCAGTAGTATAGGGACTAGCGGGTACAATGAGCAGTTCTTC
CDR3aa: CASSIGTSGYNEQFF

abundance: few
v_gene: TRBV5-1
d_gene: TRBD2
j_gene: TRBJ2-3
CDR3nt: TGCGCCAGCAGGTCTAGCGGGGGGTCAGATACGCAGTATTTT
CDR3aa: CASRSSGGSDTQYF

abundance: -
v_gene: TRBV18
d_gene: -
j_gene: TRBJ2-7
CDR3nt: TGTGCCAGCTCACCTCAGGCTGGGGCCTTCTACGAGCAGTACTTC
CDR3aa: CASSPQAGAFYEQYF

abundance: -
v_gene: TRBV6-5
d_gene: TRBD2
j_gene: TRBJ2-1
CDR3nt: TGTGCCAGCAGTTACTCTCAGCGGGGGGCGAGAAATGAGCAGTTCTTC
CDR3aa: CASSYSQRGARNEQFF

abundance: once
v_gene: TRBV6-6
d_gene: TRBD2
j_gene: TRBJ2-5
CDR3nt: TGTGCCAGCAGCCCGGGTCCTAGCGGGGGGTTTGAGACCCAGTACTTC
CDR3aa: CASSPGPSGGFETQYF

abundance: few
v_gene: TRBV19
d_gene: -
j_gene: TRBJ1-2
CDR3nt: TGTGCCAGTAGTATTCCCCCGGGACAACAAGGCTACACCTTC
CDR3aa: CASSIPPGQQGYTF

abundance: -
v_gene: TRBV27
d_gene: TRBD2
j_gene: TRBJ2-1
CDR3nt: TGTGCCAGCAGTTTTCGGACTAGCGTGTACAATGAGCAGTTCTTC
CDR3aa: CASSFRTSVYNEQFF

abundance: -
v_gene: TRBV21-1
d_gene: -
j_gene: TRBJ2-7
CDR3nt: TGTGCCAGCAGCAGGGGTCTAGCTTGCTACGAGCAGTACTTC
CDR3aa: CASSRGLACYEQYF

abundance: -
v_gene: TRBV28
d_gene: -
j_gene: TRBJ2-2
CDR3nt: TGTGCCAGCACCGCTACTCTGACCGGGGAGCTGTTTTTT
CDR3aa: CASTATLTGELFF

abundance: -
v_gene: TRBV28
d_gene: TRBD2
j_gene: TRBJ2-1
CDR3nt: TGTGCCAGCAGCCCTCTGCGGGGGTTCGGGGTCAATGAGCAGTTCTTC
CDR3aa: CASSPLRGFGVNEQFF

abundance: -
v_gene: TRBV13
d_gene: -
j_gene: TRBJ2-6
CDR3nt: TGTGCCAGCAGCGCGCCCCCAGGGACCCCTGGGGCCAACGTCCTGACTTTC
CDR3aa: CASSAPPGTPGANVLTF

abundance: -
v_gene: TRBV7-9
d_gene: TRBD1
j_gene: TRBJ2-7
CDR3nt: TGTGCCAGCAGCGCCGGGACAGGGGGCAGCGAGCAGTACTTC
CDR3aa: CASSAGTGGSEQYF

abundance: -
v_gene: TRBV27
d_gene: TRBD1
j_gene: TRBJ1-3
CDR3nt: TGTGCCAGCAGTTTAGAGGGGGCGCCTGGAAACACCATATATTTT
CDR3aa: CASSLEGAPGNTIYF

abundance: -
v_gene: TRBV7-9
d_gene: -
j_gene: TRBJ1-4
CDR3nt: TGTGCCAGCAGCACAGCGACAGCAACTAATGAAAAACTGTTTTTT
CDR3aa: CASSTATATNEKLFF

abundance: -
v_gene: TRBV29-1
d_gene: -
j_gene: TRBJ2-3
CDR3nt: TGCAGCGTTGAAGATCCGAGCAGGACAGATACGCAGTATTTT
CDR3aa: CSVEDPSRTDTQYF

abundance: -
v_gene: TRBV11-2
d_gene: -
j_gene: TRBJ2-7
CDR3nt: TGTGCCAGCAGCTTAGCAGGTTACGAGCAGTACTTC
CDR3aa: CASSLAGYEQYF

abundance: -
v_gene: TRBV9
d_gene: TRBD2
j_gene: TRBJ2-3
CDR3nt: TGTGCCAGCAGCCCCGGGACTAGCGGGAGTATGGATACGCAGTATTTT
CDR3aa: CASSPGTSGSMDTQYF

abundance: -
v_gene: TRBV4-1
d_gene: -
j_gene: TRBJ2-5
CDR3nt: TGCGCCAGCAGCCAAGTAGGGCGGCAAGAGACCCAGTACTTC
CDR3aa: CASSQVGRQETQYF

abundance: -
v_gene: TRBV7-2
d_gene: -
j_gene: TRBJ2-4
CDR3nt: TGTGCCAGCAGCTTATCTGGGGGGCTGGCCATTCAGTACTTC
CDR3aa: CASSLSGGLAIQYF

abundance: -
v_gene: TRBV7-2
d_gene: -
j_gene: TRBJ2-3
CDR3nt: TGTGCCAGCAGCTTAGGGACAGCCCCAGATACGCAGTATTTT
CDR3aa: CASSLGTAPDTQYF

abundance: -
v_gene: TRBV12-1
d_gene: -
j_gene: TRBJ2-5
CDR3nt: TGTGCCAGCAGCTTGATTAGGGGGGAGGGAAAAGAGACCCAGTACTTC
CDR3aa: CASSLIRGEGKETQYF

abundance: -
v_gene: TRBV6-6
d_gene: TRBD2
j_gene: TRBJ2-3
CDR3nt: TGTGCCAGCAGAAGCGGGGGCCTAAGCACAGATACGCAGTATTTT
CDR3aa: CASRSGGLSTDTQYF

abundance: -
v_gene: TRBV6-1
d_gene: TRBD1
j_gene: TRBJ2-7
CDR3nt: TGTGCCAGCCGACAGGGGGCATATGGCTACGAGCAGTACTTC
CDR3aa: CASRQGAYGYEQYF

abundance: -
v_gene: TRBV28
d_gene: TRBD1
j_gene: TRBJ2-7
CDR3nt: TGTGCCAGCAGGCAACCGGGACAGTCCTCCTACGAGCAGTACTTC
CDR3aa: CASRQPGQSSYEQYF

abundance: -
v_gene: TRBV19
d_gene: -
j_gene: TRBJ2-6
CDR3nt: TGTGCCAGCCGCGAAGGGGCCAACGTCCTGACTTTC
CDR3aa: CASREGANVLTF

abundance: few
v_gene: TRBV6-5
d_gene: TRBD1
j_gene: TRBJ2-1
CDR3nt: TGTGCCAGCAGTTATTCGCGTCCCAGGGGGATGAATGAGCAGTTCTTC
CDR3aa: CASSYSRPRGMNEQFF

abundance: many
v_gene: TRBV30
d_gene: -
j_gene: TRBJ1-5
CDR3nt: TGTGCCTGGAGTGTGGGGGTTTATAGCAATCAGCCCCAGCATTTT
CDR3aa: CAWSVGVYSNQPQHF

abundance: few
v_gene: TRBV18
d_gene: TRBD2
j_gene: TRBJ2-7
CDR3nt: TGTGCCAGCTCACCTTATAGCGGGAGGAGATTCTACGAGCAGTACTTC
CDR3aa: CASSPYSGRRFYEQYF

abundance: -
v_gene: TRBV19
d_gene: -
j_gene: TRBJ2-3
CDR3nt: TGTGCCAGTAGTATATACGGGGTGATGGATACGCAGTATTTT
CDR3aa: CASSIYGVMDTQYF

abundance: -
v_gene: TRBV7-9
d_gene: -
j_gene: TRBJ1-2
CDR3nt: TGTGCCAGCAGTCTGACAGGCCCAGGTGGCTACACCTTC
CDR3aa: CASSLTGPGGYTF

abundance: -
v_gene: TRBV6-1
d_gene: -
j_gene: TRBJ2-5
CDR3nt: TGTGCCAGCAGTCTTTCTCGGGAGACCCAGTACTTC
CDR3aa: CASSLSRETQYF

abundance: -
v_gene: TRBV2
d_gene: -
j_gene: TRBJ1-2
CDR3nt: TGTGCCAGCAGTATCCGGGACTATGGCTACACCTTC
CDR3aa: CASSIRDYGYTF

abundance: -
v_gene: TRBV6-5
d_gene: TRBD1
j_gene: TRBJ1-5
CDR3nt: TGTGCCAGCAGTTACGACAGGGGAGGGCAGCGTCCCCAGCATTTT
CDR3aa: CASSYDRGGQRPQHF

abundance: -
v_gene: TRBV18
d_gene: -
j_gene: TRBJ2-7
CDR3nt: TGTGCCAGCTCCGTTTACGGGGGGCCGGCAAGTCACTACGAGCAGTACTTC
CDR3aa: CASSVYGGPASHYEQYF

abundance: -
v_gene: TRBV7-2
d_gene: -
j_gene: TRBJ1-4
CDR3nt: TGTGCCAGCAGCTTAGTGGGGGCCTTGAATGAAAAACTGTTTTTT
CDR3aa: CASSLVGALNEKLFF

abundance: -
v_gene: TRBV6-5
d_gene: TRBD1
j_gene: TRBJ1-1
CDR3nt: TGTGCCAGCAGTTACACAGGGGGAATCATGAACACTGAAGCTTTCTTT
CDR3aa: CASSYTGGIMNTEAFF

abundance: -
v_gene: TRBV9
d_gene: TRBD2
j_gene: TRBJ2-7
CDR3nt: TGTGCCAGCAGCGTAGGGGGGGAGGGTCCCCTCTACGAGCAGTACTTC
CDR3aa: CASSVGGEGPLYEQYF

abundance: -
v_gene: TRBV5-8
d_gene: -
j_gene: TRBJ1-1
CDR3nt: TGTGCCAGCAGCAGACGACGGATGCTGAACACTGAAGCTTTCTTT
CDR3aa: CASSRRRMLNTEAFF

abundance: -
v_gene: TRBV6-5
d_gene: -
j_gene: TRBJ2-1
CDR3nt: TGTGCCAGCAGTTACCTAAATGAGCAGTTCTTC
CDR3aa: CASSYLNEQFF

abundance: -
v_gene: TRBV6-4
d_gene: TRBD2
j_gene: TRBJ2-6
CDR3nt: TGTGCCAGCAGTGATGCTAGCGGGGGTGTTGGGGCCAACGTCCTGACTTTC
CDR3aa: CASSDASGGVGANVLTF

abundance: -
v_gene: TRBV18
d_gene: TRBD1
j_gene: TRBJ2-1
CDR3nt: TGTGCCAGCTCGCCCGACAGGGGGCAAAGTGAGCAGTTCTTC
CDR3aa: CASSPDRGQSEQFF

abundance: -
v_gene: TRBV28
d_gene: -
j_gene: TRBJ2-4
CDR3nt: TGTGCCAGCAGTCTGGACGGCCTCAAAAACATTCAGTACTTC
CDR3aa: CASSLDGLKNIQYF

abundance: -
v_gene: TRBV27
d_gene: -
j_gene: TRBJ2-5
CDR3nt: TGTGCCAGCAGAACGATATGGGGCCAAGAGACCCAGTACTTC
CDR3aa: CASRTIWGQETQYF

abundance: -
v_gene: TRBV9
d_gene: -
j_gene: TRBJ2-5
CDR3nt: TGTGCCAGCAGCGGTGGGGCTAGGCGGGAGACCCAGTACTTC
CDR3aa: CASSGGARRETQYF

abundance: -
v_gene: TRBV2
d_gene: TRBD1
j_gene: TRBJ1-1
CDR3nt: TGTGCCAGCAGTCTGGACAGGGCCAACACTGAAGCTTTCTTT
CDR3aa: CASSLDRANTEAFF

abundance: -
v_gene: TRBV28
d_gene: TRBD1
j_gene: TRBJ1-1
CDR3nt: TGTGCCACCGTCTACCTTCAGGGGGCTGGGACTGAAGCTTTCTTT
CDR3aa: CATVYLQGAGTEAFF

abundance: -
v_gene: TRBV6-5
d_gene: -
j_gene: TRBJ2-7
CDR3nt: TGTGCCAGCAGTCGCCAGGGGCAGTCCGCCTACGAGCAGTACTTC
CDR3aa: CASSRQGQSAYEQYF

abundance: -
v_gene: TRBV18
d_gene: -
j_gene: TRBJ2-7
CDR3nt: TGTGCCAGCTCGGCAGATGGGGGACCCTACGAGCAGTACTTC
CDR3aa: CASSADGGPYEQYF

abundance: few
v_gene: TRBV9
d_gene: TRBD1
j_gene: TRBJ2-3
CDR3nt: TGTGCCAGCAGCCCCTGGACAGGGGAGACAGATACGCAGTATTTT
CDR3aa: CASSPWTGETDTQYF

abundance: -
v_gene: TRBV5-8
d_gene: -
j_gene: TRBJ1-2
CDR3nt: TGTGCCAGCAGCTCAGGACGAGGAGGGGATCATGGCTACACCTTC
CDR3aa: CASSSGRGGDHGYTF

abundance: -
v_gene: TRBV5-4
d_gene: -
j_gene: TRBJ2-1
CDR3nt: TGTGCCAGCAGCCTGGGCGGCTCCGAGCAGTTCTTC
CDR3aa: CASSLGGSEQFF